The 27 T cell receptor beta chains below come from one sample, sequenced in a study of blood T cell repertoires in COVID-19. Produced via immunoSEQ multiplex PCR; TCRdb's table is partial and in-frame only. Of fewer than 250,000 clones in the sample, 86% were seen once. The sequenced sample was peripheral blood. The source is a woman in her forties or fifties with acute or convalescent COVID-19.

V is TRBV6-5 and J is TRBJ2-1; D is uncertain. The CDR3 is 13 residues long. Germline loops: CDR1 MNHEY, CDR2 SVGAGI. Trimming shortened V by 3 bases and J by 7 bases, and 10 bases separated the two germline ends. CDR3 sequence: CASSYRSLNEQFF. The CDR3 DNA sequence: TGTGCCAGCAGTTATCGGTCGTTAAATGAGCAGTTCTTC.

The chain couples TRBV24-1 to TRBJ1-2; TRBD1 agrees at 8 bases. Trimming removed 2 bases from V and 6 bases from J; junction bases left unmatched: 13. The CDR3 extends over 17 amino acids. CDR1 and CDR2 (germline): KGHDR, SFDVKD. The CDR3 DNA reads TGTGCCACCAGTGATTCTGACCGCCCTCCGACAGGGGATGGCTACACCTTC. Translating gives CATSDSDRPPTGDGYTF.

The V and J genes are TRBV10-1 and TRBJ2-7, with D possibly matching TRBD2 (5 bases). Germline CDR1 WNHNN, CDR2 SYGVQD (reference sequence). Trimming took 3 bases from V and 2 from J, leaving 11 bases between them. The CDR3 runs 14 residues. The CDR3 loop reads CASSDERRAYEQYF. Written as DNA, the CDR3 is TGCGCCAGCAGTGACGAGCGGAGAGCCTACGAGCAGTACTTC.

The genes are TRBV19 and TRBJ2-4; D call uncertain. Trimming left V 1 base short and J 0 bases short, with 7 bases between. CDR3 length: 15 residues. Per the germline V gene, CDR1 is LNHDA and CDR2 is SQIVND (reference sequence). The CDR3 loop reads CASSIGQIAKNIQYF. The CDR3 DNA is TGTGCCAGTAGTATAGGGCAGATAGCCAAAAACATTCAGTACTTC. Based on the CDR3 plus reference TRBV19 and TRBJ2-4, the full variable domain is DGGITQSPKYLFRKEGQNVTLSCEQNLNHDAMYWYRQDPGQGLRLIYYSQIVNDFQKGDIAEGYSVSREKKESFPLTVTSAQKNPTAFYLCASSIGQIAKNIQYFGAGTRLSVL.

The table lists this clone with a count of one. The CDR3 coding sequence is TGTGCCAGCAGCCCTGGGACTAGCGGGAAGGGGGGTGAGCAGTTCTTC. Protein: CASSPGTSGKGGEQFF. The chain combines TRBV3-1 (or the pseudogene TRBV3-2) with TRBJ2-1; 13 positions match TRBD2. The length of the CDR3 is 16 residues. Germline V gene lookup returns CDR1 LGHDT and CDR2 YNNKEL (reference sequence). The V gene end was trimmed by 4 bases and the J gene end by 9 bases; junction bases not matched to a gene: 9.

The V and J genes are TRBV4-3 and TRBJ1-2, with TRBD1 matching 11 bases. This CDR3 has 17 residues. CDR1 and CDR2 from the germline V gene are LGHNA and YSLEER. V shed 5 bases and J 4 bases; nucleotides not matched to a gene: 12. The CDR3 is CASSYQVGQGALYGYTF. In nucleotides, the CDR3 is TGCGCCAGCAGCTATCAAGTTGGACAGGGGGCTCTCTATGGCTACACCTTC.

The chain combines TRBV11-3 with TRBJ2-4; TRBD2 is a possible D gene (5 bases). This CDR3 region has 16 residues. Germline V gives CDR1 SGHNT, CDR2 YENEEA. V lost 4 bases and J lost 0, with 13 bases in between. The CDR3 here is CASSSPAAGAKNIQYF. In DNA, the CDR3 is TGTGCCAGCAGCTCCCCAGCCGCGGGAGCCAAAAACATTCAGTACTTC. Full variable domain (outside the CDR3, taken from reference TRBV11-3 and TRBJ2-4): EAGVVQSPRYKIIEKKQPVAFWCNPISGHNTLYWYLQNLGQGPELLIRYENEEAVDDSQLPKDRFSAERLKGVDSTLKIQPAELGDSAVYLCASSSPAAGAKNIQYFGAGTRLSVL.

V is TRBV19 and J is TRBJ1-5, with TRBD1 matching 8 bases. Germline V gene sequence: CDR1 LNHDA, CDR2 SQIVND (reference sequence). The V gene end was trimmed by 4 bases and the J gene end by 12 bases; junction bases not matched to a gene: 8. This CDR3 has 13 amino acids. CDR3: CASSTGDRPVQHF. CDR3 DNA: TGTGCCAGTAGTACTGGGGACAGGCCGGTCCAGCATTTT.

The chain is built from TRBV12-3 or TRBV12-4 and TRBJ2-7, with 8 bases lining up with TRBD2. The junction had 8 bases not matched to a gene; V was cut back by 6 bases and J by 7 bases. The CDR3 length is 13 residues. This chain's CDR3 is CASRIAGPGEQYF. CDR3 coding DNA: TGTGCCAGCAGGATAGCGGGACCGGGGGAGCAGTACTTC.

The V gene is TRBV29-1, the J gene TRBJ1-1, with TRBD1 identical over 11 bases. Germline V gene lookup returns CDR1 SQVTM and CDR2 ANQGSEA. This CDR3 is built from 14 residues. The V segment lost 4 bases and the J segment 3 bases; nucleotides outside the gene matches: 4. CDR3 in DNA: TGCAGCGTTGTTAGGGGACAGGGGGACACTGAAGCTTTCTTT. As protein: CSVVRGQGDTEAFF. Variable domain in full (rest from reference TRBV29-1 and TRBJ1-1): SAVISQKPSRDICQRGTSLTIQCQVDSQVTMMFWYRQQPGQSLTLIATANQGSEATYESGFVIDKFPISRPNLTFSTLTVSNMSPEDSSIYLCSVVRGQGDTEAFFGQGTRLTVV.

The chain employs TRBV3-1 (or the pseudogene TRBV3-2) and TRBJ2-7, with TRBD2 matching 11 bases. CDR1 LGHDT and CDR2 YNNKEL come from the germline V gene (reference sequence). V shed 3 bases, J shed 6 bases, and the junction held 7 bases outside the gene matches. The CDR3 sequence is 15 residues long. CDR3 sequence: CASSQGSGRASEQYF. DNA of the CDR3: TGTGCCAGCAGCCAGGGTAGCGGGAGGGCTTCCGAGCAGTACTTC.

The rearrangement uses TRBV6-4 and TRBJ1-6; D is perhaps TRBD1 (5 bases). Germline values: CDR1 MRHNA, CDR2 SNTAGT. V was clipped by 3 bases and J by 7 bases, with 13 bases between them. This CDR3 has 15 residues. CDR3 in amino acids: CASSEGGTLNSPLHF. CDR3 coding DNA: TGTGCCAGCAGTGAGGGCGGGACTCTGAATTCACCCCTCCACTTT.

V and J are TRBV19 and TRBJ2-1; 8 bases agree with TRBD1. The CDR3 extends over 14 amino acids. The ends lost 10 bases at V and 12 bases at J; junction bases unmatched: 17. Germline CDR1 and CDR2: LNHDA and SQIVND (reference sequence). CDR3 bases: TGTGCCACCCAGGAGACTAGGGGAACAGGGGGGCAGTTCTTC. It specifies CATQETRGTGGQFF. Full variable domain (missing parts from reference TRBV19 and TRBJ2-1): DGGITQSPKYLFRKEGQNVTLSCEQNLNHDAMYWYRQDPGQGLRLIYYSQIVNDFQKGDIAEGYSVSREKKESFPLTVTSAQKNPTAFYLCATQETRGTGGQFFGPGTRLTVL.

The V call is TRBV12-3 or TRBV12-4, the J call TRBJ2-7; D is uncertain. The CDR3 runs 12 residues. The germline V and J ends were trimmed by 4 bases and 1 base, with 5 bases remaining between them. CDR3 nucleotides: TGTGCCAGCAGTTATACTTCCTACGAGCAGTACTTC. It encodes CASSYTSYEQYF.

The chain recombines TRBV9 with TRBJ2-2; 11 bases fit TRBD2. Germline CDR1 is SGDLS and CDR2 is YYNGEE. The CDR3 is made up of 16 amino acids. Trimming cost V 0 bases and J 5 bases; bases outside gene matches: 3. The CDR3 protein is CASSVAPSGGTGELFF. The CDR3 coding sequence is TGTGCCAGCAGCGTAGCTCCTAGCGGGGGGACCGGGGAGCTGTTTTTT.

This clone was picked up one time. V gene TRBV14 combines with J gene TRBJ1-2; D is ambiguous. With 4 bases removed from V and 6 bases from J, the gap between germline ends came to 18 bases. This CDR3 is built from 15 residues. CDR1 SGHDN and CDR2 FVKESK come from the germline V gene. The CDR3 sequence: CASSPYRVPRDGYTF. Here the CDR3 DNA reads TGTGCCAGCAGCCCCTACCGAGTCCCCCGGGATGGCTACACCTTC. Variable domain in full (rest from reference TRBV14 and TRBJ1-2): EAGVTQFPSHSVIEKGQTVTLRCDPISGHDNLYWYRRVMGKEIKFLLHFVKESKQDESGMPNNRFLAERTGGTYSTLKVQPAELEDSGVYFCASSPYRVPRDGYTFGSGTRLTVV.

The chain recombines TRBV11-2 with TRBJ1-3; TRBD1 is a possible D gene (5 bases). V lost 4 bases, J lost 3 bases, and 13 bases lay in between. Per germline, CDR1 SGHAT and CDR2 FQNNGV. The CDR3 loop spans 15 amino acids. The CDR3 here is CASSSEDMLGNTIYF. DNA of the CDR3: TGTGCCAGCAGCTCAGAGGACATGCTTGGAAACACCATATATTTT.

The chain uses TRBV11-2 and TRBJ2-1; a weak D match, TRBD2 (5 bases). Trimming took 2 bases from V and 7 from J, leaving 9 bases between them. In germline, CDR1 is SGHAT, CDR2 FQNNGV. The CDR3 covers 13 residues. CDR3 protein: CASSLSEGNEQFF. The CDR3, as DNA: TGTGCCAGCAGCTTATCAGAGGGAAATGAGCAGTTCTTC.

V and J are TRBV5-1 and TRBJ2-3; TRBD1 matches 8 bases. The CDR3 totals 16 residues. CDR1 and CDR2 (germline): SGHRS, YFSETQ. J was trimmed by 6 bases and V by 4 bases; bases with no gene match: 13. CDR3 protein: CASSPDRVLVRDTQYF. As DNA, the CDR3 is TGCGCCAGCAGCCCGGACAGGGTTCTAGTTCGTGATACGCAGTATTTT.

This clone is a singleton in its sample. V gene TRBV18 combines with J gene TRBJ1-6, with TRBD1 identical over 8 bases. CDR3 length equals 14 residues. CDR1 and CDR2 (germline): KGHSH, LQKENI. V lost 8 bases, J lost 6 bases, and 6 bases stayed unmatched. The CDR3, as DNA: TGTGCCAGCAAAGGGGACAGGAGTAATTCACCCCTCCACTTT. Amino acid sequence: CASKGDRSNSPLHF.

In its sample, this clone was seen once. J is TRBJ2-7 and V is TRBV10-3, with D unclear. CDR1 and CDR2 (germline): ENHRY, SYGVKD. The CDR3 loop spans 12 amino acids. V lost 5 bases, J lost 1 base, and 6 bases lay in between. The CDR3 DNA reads TGTGCCATCAGTACTCGGTCCTACGAGCAGTACTTC. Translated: CAISTRSYEQYF.

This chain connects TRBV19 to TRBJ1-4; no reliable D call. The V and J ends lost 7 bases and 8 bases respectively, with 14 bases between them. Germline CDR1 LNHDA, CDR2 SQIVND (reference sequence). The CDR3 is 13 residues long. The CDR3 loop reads CASISPPSEKLFF. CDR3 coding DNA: TGTGCCAGTATTTCCCCTCCCTCCGAAAAACTGTTTTTT.

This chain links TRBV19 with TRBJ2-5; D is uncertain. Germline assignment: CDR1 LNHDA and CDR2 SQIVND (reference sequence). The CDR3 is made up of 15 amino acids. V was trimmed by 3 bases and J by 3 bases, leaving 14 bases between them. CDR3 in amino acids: CASSIPSRSKETQYF. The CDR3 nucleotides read TGTGCCAGTAGTATCCCCTCCCGGTCGAAAGAGACCCAGTACTTC. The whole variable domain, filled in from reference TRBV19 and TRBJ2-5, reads DGGITQSPKYLFRKEGQNVTLSCEQNLNHDAMYWYRQDPGQGLRLIYYSQIVNDFQKGDIAEGYSVSREKKESFPLTVTSAQKNPTAFYLCASSIPSRSKETQYFGPGTRLLVL.

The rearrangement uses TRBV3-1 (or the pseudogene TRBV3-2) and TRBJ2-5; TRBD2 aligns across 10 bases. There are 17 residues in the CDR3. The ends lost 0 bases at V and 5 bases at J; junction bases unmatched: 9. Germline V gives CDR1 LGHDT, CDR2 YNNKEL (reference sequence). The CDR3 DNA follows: TGTGCCAGCAGCCAAGATAAGGCTAGCGGGAGATGGGAGACCCAGTACTTC. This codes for CASSQDKASGRWETQYF.

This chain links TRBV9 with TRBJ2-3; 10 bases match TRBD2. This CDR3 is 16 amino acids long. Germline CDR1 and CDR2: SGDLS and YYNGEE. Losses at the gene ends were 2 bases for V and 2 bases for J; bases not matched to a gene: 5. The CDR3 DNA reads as TGTGCCAGCAGCGTCCTAGCGGGGGTGCCCACAGATACGCAGTATTTT. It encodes CASSVLAGVPTDTQYF.

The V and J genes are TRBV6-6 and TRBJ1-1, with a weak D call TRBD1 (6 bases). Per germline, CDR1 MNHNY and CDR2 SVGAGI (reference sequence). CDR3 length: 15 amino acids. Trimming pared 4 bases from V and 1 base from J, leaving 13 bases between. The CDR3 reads CASSWGNRANTEAFF. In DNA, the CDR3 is TGTGCCAGCAGTTGGGGCAACAGGGCGAACACTGAAGCTTTCTTT.

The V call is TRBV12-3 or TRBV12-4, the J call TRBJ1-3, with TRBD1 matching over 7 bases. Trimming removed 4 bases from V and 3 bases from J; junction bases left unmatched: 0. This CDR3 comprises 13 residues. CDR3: CASSYRGGNTIYF. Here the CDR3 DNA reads TGTGCCAGCAGTTACAGGGGTGGAAACACCATATATTTT.